This is a list of T cell receptor beta chains from one sample in a study of OX40 agonist ivuxolimab in advanced cancers. The repertoire was sequenced with immunoSEQ multiplex PCR; TCRdb's copy has only in-frame clones and lacks some. In the table there are 65,000 to 75,000 clones, 85% of which are singletons. The material sequenced was CD4+ or CD8+ T cells sorted from blood, taken in a trial of the OX40 agonist ivuxolimab. These receptor sequences come from an adult with an advanced solid tumor such as melanoma, head and neck, liver or kidney cancer. Each CDR3 is given with its conserved first and last residue. A D gene is named only where the DNA matches it firmly. Rows give clone size only sometimes, using once, few, many, or a class for an expanded clone.

- | TRBJ1-6 | - | TRBV4-2 | TGTGCCAGCAGCCGACAAGGGGCAGGGGCTGAAAATTCACCCCTCCACTTT | CASSRQGAGAENSPLHF
- | TRBJ1-2 | TRBD1 | TRBV5-4 | TGTGCCAGCAGAGCCGGGACAGTTTATGGCTACACCTTC | CASRAGTVYGYTF
- | TRBJ2-5 | - | TRBV6-1 | TGTGCCAGCAGTGATGGTGGGGCGCCGTCCCAAGAGACCCAGTACTTC | CASSDGGAPSQETQYF
- | TRBJ1-1 | - | TRBV5-4 | TGTGCCAGCAGCTTGAGGGCAAGGAGCACTGAAGCTTTCTTT | CASSLRARSTEAFF
once | TRBJ2-7 | TRBD2 | TRBV6-5 | TGTGCCAGCAGTTCTCCCTCGGGTAGCGGGGTTGCTGAGCAGTGCTTC | CASSSPSGSGVAEQCF
once | TRBJ2-3 | TRBD2 | TRBV7-2 | TGTGCCAGCACCCTCCCCAGTAGCGGGCGGGCTAGCACAGATACGCAGTATTTT | CASTLPSSGRASTDTQYF
- | TRBJ2-5 | - | TRBV30 | TGTGCCTGGAGTTCAGGGGATGGGGAGACCCAGTACTTC | CAWSSGDGETQYF
- | TRBJ2-7 | TRBD2 | TRBV5-1 | TGCGCCAGCAGCTTGGATGGGAGAGCGGGAGCAGACGAGCAGTACTTC | CASSLDGRAGADEQYF
- | TRBJ1-3 | TRBD1 | TRBV4-1 | TGCGCCAGCAGCCGGGGACAGGGAACCCTCTTTGGAAACACCATATATTTT | CASSRGQGTLFGNTIYF
- | TRBJ2-1 | TRBD1 | TRBV6-1 | TGTGCCAGCAGTGAAATCTTTGACAGGGCGGAGCAGTTCTTC | CASSEIFDRAEQFF
medium-sized | TRBJ1-6 | - | TRBV27 | TGTGCCAGCAGTTTACGGAGGACCGTACCCAATTCACCCCTCCACTTT | CASSLRRTVPNSPLHF
- | TRBJ2-1 | TRBD2 | TRBV5-1 | TGCGCCAGCAGCTTGGCGGGCGGGGGCTACAATGAGCAGTTCTTC | CASSLAGGGYNEQFF
- | TRBJ2-7 | TRBD1 | TRBV30 | TGTGCCTGGAGTGTACCGTGGGACAGCTCCTACGAGCAGTACTTC | CAWSVPWDSSYEQYF
- | TRBJ2-2 | TRBD1 | TRBV9 | TGTGCCAGCAGCGACGGGACAGGGAAAACCGGGGAGCTGTTTTTT | CASSDGTGKTGELFF
few | TRBJ1-2 | - | TRBV30 | TGTGCCTCTACGGGACTTTATTACTATGGCTACACCTTC | CASTGLYYYGYTF
- | TRBJ1-2 | - | TRBV10-2 | TGCGCCAGCAGTGAGTCGACGGGGGGTTATGGCTACACCTTC | CASSESTGGYGYTF
once | TRBJ2-7 | - | TRBV4-1 | TGCGCCAGCAGCCAAATCCTAGCCGCCCTCTCCTACGAGCAGTACTTC | CASSQILAALSYEQYF
- | TRBJ2-5 | TRBD1 | TRBV18 | TGTGCCAGCTCGCTCACAGGGGACGAGACCCAGTACTTC | CASSLTGDETQYF
many | TRBJ1-2 | - | TRBV2 | TGTGCCAGCACGCAGGGATACTATGGCTACACCTTC | CASTQGYYGYTF
- | TRBJ2-3 | - | TRBV9 | TGTGCCAGCAGCGGGGGCAGGGGCACAGATACGCAGTATTTT | CASSGGRGTDTQYF
- | TRBJ1-1 | - | TRBV6-5 | TGTGCCAGCAGCCCAAGGGGTAATAAAGCTTTCTTT | CASSPRGNKAFF
- | TRBJ1-1 | - | TRBV5-6 | TGTGCCAGCAGCTCGTTGACAAGATTAGGCACTGAAGCTTTCTTT | CASSSLTRLGTEAFF
- | TRBJ2-1 | TRBD1 | TRBV6-5 | TGTGCCAGCAGTTACGGACAGGGGGCCGATGAGCAGTTCTTC | CASSYGQGADEQFF
- | TRBJ2-1 | TRBD2 | TRBV5-4 | TGTGCCAGCAGCTTGTCAGGGACTAGGGGAAACAATGAGCAGTTCTTC | CASSLSGTRGNNEQFF
- | TRBJ1-5 | - | TRBV7-6 | TGTGCCAGCAGCTTAGGACCTGGGCAGCCCCAGCATTTT | CASSLGPGQPQHF
- | TRBJ2-1 | TRBD2 | TRBV27 | TGTGCCAGCAGTTTGGGGGTCGGGACTAGCGGTCCCTCAGGTGAGCAGTTCTTC | CASSLGVGTSGPSGEQFF
- | TRBJ2-5 | TRBD1 | TRBV5-4 | TGTGCCAGCAGCTCGAACAGGGGGTTGGGAGAGACCCAGTACTTC | CASSSNRGLGETQYF
- | TRBJ2-6 | TRBD1 | TRBV11-2 | TGTGCCAGCAGGCGTCCGGGACAGGGTTACTCTGGGGCCAACGTCCTGACTTTC | CASRRPGQGYSGANVLTF
- | TRBJ2-2 | TRBD2 | TRBV14 | TGTGCCAGCAGCCAAGATGTGGGGCTAGCGGGTGACACCGGGGAGCTGTTTTTT | CASSQDVGLAGDTGELFF
- | TRBJ2-5 | - | TRBV5-1 | TGCGCCAGCAGCTTTCCTAGGAATCAAGAAGAGACCCAGTACTTC | CASSFPRNQEETQYF
- | TRBJ1-1 | - | TRBV10-3 | TGTGCCATCAGTGATATCGGGGGTGTCACTGAAGCTTTCTTT | CAISDIGGVTEAFF
- | TRBJ2-5 | - | TRBV29-1 | TGCAGCGCCAAAAGGGCTGAAGAGACCCAGTACTTC | CSAKRAEETQYF
few | TRBJ2-3 | - | TRBV7-2 | TGTGCCAGCAGCTCACTTGGCCGCACAGATACGCAGTATTTT | CASSSLGRTDTQYF
- | TRBJ1-4 | - | TRBV7-9 | TGTGCCAGCAGCCCCGACGGGACTAATGAAAAACTGTTTTTT | CASSPDGTNEKLFF
once | TRBJ2-4 | - | TRBV6-1 | TGTGCCAGCAGTGGGGGATCGTTAGCCAAAAACATTCAGTACTTC | CASSGGSLAKNIQYF
- | TRBJ1-3 | - | TRBV11-2 | TGTGCCAGCAGCTTAGGAAGCACATTTGGAAACACCATATATTTT | CASSLGSTFGNTIYF
- | TRBJ1-3 | - | TRBV29-1 | TGCAGCGTTGAAGATCAAAACAGCGGAAACACCATATATTTT | CSVEDQNSGNTIYF
- | TRBJ1-5 | - | TRBV7-2 | TGTGCCAGCAGCCGCTATTCACCGGGACCGGGTAGGCCCCAGCATTTT | CASSRYSPGPGRPQHF
- | TRBJ2-1 | TRBD2 | TRBV30 | TGTGCCTGGACCCCGTTTAGCGGGAGCTTCAATGAGCAGTTCTTC | CAWTPFSGSFNEQFF
- | TRBJ1-5 | - | TRBV7-9 | TGTGCCAGCAGCTTAGGGCAGGTCAATCAGCCCCAGCATTTT | CASSLGQVNQPQHF
few | TRBJ1-4 | - | TRBV2 | TGTGCCAGCGGGGGGACGGAAAATGAAAAACTGTTTTTT | CASGGTENEKLFF
- | TRBJ1-2 | - | TRBV7-9 | TGTGCCAGCAGCCCACTGGCGGCGGGTGGCTACACCTTC | CASSPLAAGGYTF
once | TRBJ2-3 | - | TRBV7-9 | TGTGCCAGCAGCTTAGCTGGAGCAACAGATACGCAGTATTTT | CASSLAGATDTQYF
- | TRBJ2-1 | TRBD2 | TRBV5-1 | TGCGCCAGCAGCTCGACTAGCGGGGGCAACAATGAGCAGTTCTTC | CASSSTSGGNNEQFF
- | TRBJ2-1 | - | TRBV7-9 | TGTGCCAGCAGCTTAGCGAGGGCTAGCGACTACAATGAGCAGTTCTTC | CASSLARASDYNEQFF
once | TRBJ2-1 | - | TRBV6-4 | TGTGCCAGCAGTGACGGGGGTAGTCTTCTCAATGAGCAGTTCTTC | CASSDGGSLLNEQFF
- | TRBJ1-1 | - | TRBV28 | TGTGCCAGCAGTCTAGAAAACACTGAAGCTTTCTTT | CASSLENTEAFF
once | TRBJ1-4 | - | TRBV9 | TGTGCCAGCAGCTCAAGAAATGAAAAACTGTTTTTT | CASSSRNEKLFF
- | TRBJ1-2 | - | TRBV6-5 | TGTGCCAGCAGTCCATACAGGGATGATGGCTACACCTTC | CASSPYRDDGYTF
few | TRBJ2-5 | - | TRBV2 | TGTGCCAGCAGTGACTGGTCGAAGAGGGAGACCCAGTACTTC | CASSDWSKRETQYF